Listed below are T cell receptor beta chains from one sample, sequenced in a study of control samples from healthy donors and cancer patients. TCRdb keeps only in-frame clones here, not all; method: immunoSEQ multiplex PCR. The sample holds some 100,000 clones; 70% to 90% are singletons and the top ten take over 1%. Material for sequencing was blood. The receptors shown here come from a woman between 45 and 60 years old in good health. The CDR3 runs from the conserved cysteine through the conserved F or W. D genes are given only for firm matches. Size tells how often a clone was seen (once, few, many) or the class of an expanded clone, and some rows leave it out.

TRBJ2-5	TRBV2	-	-	TGTGCCAGCAGCATTCAAGAGACCCAGTACTTC	CASSIQETQYF
TRBJ2-6	TRBV7-8	-	-	TGTGCCAGCAGCTTACCCAGGGCTGGGGCCAACGTCCTGACTTTC	CASSLPRAGANVLTF
TRBJ1-1	TRBV5-1	-	TRBD1	TGCGCCAGCAGCCCTATAGGACAGGGTGAAGCTTTCTTT	CASSPIGQGEAFF
TRBJ2-1	TRBV6-6	-	-	TGTGCCAGCAGTCGAGCGTCGACTAGTCCCCAGGGTGAGCAGTTCTTC	CASSRASTSPQGEQFF
TRBJ1-1	TRBV5-5	-	-	TGTGCCAGCAGCTTTTATAGGGCCGGCACTGAAGCTTTCTTT	CASSFYRAGTEAFF
TRBJ1-3	TRBV3-1/TRBV3-2	few	-	TGTGCCAGCAGCCAGGGCCCGGGGGAAAACACCATATATTTT	CASSQGPGENTIYF
TRBJ1-5	TRBV7-2	-	TRBD1	TGTGCCAGCAGCCCAGGGGGCGCGGGCAATCAGCCCCAGCATTTT	CASSPGGAGNQPQHF
TRBJ1-3	TRBV5-4	few	-	TGTGCCAGCACGTCGGGACACAGCTCTGGAAACACCATATATTTT	CASTSGHSSGNTIYF
TRBJ2-7	TRBV5-6	-	-	TGTGCCAGCAGCCCGGGAATTGCGGGACTCGGTTACGAGCAGTACTTC	CASSPGIAGLGYEQYF
TRBJ1-1	TRBV6-6	-	-	TGTGCCAGCAGATTAGGGGTGAGAACTGAAGCTTTCTTT	CASRLGVRTEAFF
TRBJ1-2	TRBV7-9	-	-	TGTGCCAGCAGCCCCTCCTTGGACGGTTCGGGCTATGGCTACACCTTC	CASSPSLDGSGYGYTF
TRBJ2-1	TRBV7-3	-	TRBD2	TGTGCCAGCAGCCTAGGGACTAGCGACATAAATGAGCAGTTCTTC	CASSLGTSDINEQFF
TRBJ2-5	TRBV11-3	-	-	TGTGCCAGCAGCTCGCCCAGGGAATTAGAGACCCAGTACTTC	CASSSPRELETQYF
TRBJ2-7	TRBV7-3	-	TRBD2	TGTGCCAGCAGTCCCGGGGGACTAGCAACCTACGAGCAGTACTTC	CASSPGGLATYEQYF
TRBJ2-1	TRBV18	-	-	TGTGCCAGCTCACCACCGGCTAGCGAGGGTGAGCAGTTCTTC	CASSPPASEGEQFF
TRBJ2-7	TRBV11-3	-	-	TGTGCCAGCAGCTTAGATCGGCAGGGCCACGAGCAGTACTTC	CASSLDRQGHEQYF
TRBJ1-2	TRBV18	-	-	TGTGCCAGCTCACTTGTAGAAGCGGGTAACTATGGCTACACCTTC	CASSLVEAGNYGYTF
TRBJ2-3	TRBV7-9	-	-	TGTGCCAGCAGCTCGCCCGATAAGGCTAGCACAGATACGCAGTATTTT	CASSSPDKASTDTQYF
TRBJ1-5	TRBV3-1/TRBV3-2	-	-	TGTGCCAGCAGCAGGGGGTTGAGGCAGCCCCAGCATTTT	CASSRGLRQPQHF
TRBJ1-2	TRBV2	few	-	TGTGCCAGCAGTGAAAACTCCGCTCGCGGGGCTGGCTACACCTTC	CASSENSARGAGYTF
TRBJ1-1	TRBV5-4	-	-	TGTGCCAGCAGCCCGATAACAGGGCACACTGAAGCTTTCTTT	CASSPITGHTEAFF
TRBJ2-2	TRBV4-3	once	-	TGCGCCAGCAGCCAAGATCAGGGACATAACACCGGGGAGCTGTTTTTT	CASSQDQGHNTGELFF
TRBJ1-2	TRBV21-1	-	-	TGTGCCAGCAGCAAGTCAGAAGTAAGCTATGGCTACACCTTC	CASSKSEVSYGYTF
TRBJ2-1	TRBV5-1	-	TRBD1	TGCGCCAGCAGCCCGCTGGACAGGGACAATGAGCAGTTCTTC	CASSPLDRDNEQFF
TRBJ1-1	TRBV27	once	-	TGTGCCAGCAGTTGGGGAGGGGCATCTGAAGCTTTCTTT	CASSWGGASEAFF